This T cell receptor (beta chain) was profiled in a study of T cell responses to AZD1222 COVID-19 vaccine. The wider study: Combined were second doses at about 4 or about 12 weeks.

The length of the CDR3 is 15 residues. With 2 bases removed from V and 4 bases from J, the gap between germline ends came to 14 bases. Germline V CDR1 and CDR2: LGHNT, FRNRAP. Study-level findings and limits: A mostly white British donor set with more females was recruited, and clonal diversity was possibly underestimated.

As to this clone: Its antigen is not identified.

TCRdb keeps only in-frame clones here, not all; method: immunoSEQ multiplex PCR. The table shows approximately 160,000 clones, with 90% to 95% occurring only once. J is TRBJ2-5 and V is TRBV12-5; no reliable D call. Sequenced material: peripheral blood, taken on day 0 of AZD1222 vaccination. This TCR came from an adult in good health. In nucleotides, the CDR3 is TGTGCTAGTGGTTTGTTCTCAGAGGAGCGAGAGACCCAGTACTTC. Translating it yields CASGLFSEERETQYF.